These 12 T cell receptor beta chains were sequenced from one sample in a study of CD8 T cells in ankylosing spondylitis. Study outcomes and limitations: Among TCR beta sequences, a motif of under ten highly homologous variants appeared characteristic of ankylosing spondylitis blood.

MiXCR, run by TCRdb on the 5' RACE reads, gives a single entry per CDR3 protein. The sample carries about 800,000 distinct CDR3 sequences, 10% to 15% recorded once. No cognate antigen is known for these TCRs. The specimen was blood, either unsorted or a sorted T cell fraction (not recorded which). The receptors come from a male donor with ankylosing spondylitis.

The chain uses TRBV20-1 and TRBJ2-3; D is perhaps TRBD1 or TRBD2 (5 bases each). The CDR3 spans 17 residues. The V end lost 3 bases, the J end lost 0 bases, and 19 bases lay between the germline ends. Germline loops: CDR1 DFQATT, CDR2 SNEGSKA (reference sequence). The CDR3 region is CSASLSPRGPSTDTQYF. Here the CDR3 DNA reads TGCAGTGCTAGTCTCTCCCCAAGGGGACCAAGCACAGATACGCAGTATTTT.

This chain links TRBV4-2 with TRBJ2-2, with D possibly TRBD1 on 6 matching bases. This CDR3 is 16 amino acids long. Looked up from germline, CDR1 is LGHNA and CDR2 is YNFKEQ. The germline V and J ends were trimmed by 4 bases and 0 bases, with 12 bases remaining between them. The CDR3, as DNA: TGTGCCAGCAGCCTTGACGGGACAACGAACACCGGGGAGCTGTTTTTT. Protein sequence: CASSLDGTTNTGELFF.

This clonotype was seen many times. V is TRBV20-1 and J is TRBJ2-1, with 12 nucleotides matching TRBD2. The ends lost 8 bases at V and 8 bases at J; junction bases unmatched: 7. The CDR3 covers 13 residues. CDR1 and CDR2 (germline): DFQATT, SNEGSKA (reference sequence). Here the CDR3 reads CSRTSGIRYEQFF. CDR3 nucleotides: TGCAGTCGGACTAGCGGGATTAGGTATGAGCAGTTCTTC.

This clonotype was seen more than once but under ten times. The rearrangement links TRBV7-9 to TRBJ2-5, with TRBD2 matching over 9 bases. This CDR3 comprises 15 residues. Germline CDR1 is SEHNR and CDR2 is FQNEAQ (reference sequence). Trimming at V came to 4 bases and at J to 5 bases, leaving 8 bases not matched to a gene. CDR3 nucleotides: TGTGCCAGCAGCTCGTTAGCGGGAGTTGGGGAGACCCAGTACTTC. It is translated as CASSSLAGVGETQYF.

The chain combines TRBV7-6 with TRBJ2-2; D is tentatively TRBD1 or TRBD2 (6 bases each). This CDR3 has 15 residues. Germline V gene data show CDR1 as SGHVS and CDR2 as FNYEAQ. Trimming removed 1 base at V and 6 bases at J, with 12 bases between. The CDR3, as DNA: TGTGCCAGCAGCTTAGTTGGAGGGGGAGCCGGGGAGCTGTTTTTT. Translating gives CASSLVGGGAGELFF.

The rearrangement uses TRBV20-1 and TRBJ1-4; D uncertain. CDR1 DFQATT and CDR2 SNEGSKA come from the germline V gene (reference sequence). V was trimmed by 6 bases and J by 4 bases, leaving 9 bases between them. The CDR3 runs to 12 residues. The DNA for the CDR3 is TGCAGTGCCCTCTGGGATAATGAAAAACTGTTTTTT. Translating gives CSALWDNEKLFF.

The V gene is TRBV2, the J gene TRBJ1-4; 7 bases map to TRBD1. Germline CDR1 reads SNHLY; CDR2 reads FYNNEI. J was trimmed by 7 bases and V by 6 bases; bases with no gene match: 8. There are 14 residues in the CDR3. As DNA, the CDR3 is TGTGCCAGCAGCCGGACAGGACTGCGTGAAAAACTGTTTTTT. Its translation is CASSRTGLREKLFF.

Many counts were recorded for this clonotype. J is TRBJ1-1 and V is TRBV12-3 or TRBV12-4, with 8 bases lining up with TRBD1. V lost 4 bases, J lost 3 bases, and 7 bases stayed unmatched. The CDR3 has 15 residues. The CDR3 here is CASSSMRTGYTEAFF. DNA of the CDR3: TGTGCCAGCAGTTCCATGCGGACAGGGTACACTGAAGCTTTCTTT.

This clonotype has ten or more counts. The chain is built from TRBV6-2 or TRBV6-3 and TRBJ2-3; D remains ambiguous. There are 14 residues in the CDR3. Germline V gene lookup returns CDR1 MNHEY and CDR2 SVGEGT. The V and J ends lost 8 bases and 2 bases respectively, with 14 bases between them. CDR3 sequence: CASCPRPPTDTQYF. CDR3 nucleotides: TGTGCCAGCTGCCCGCGTCCCCCCACAGATACGCAGTATTTT.

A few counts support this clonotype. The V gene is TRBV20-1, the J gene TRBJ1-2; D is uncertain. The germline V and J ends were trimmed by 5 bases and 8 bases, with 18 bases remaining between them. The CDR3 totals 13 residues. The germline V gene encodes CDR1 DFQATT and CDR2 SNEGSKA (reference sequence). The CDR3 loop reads CSARAELSWGYTF. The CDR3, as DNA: TGCAGTGCTCGGGCCGAGCTCTCTTGGGGCTACACCTTC.

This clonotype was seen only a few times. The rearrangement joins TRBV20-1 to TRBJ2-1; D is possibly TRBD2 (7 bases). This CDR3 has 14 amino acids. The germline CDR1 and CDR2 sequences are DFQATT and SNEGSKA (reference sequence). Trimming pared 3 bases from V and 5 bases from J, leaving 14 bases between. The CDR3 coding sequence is TGCAGTGCTAGTTGGGGGGGGCCAGACAATGAGCAGTTCTTC. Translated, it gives CSASWGGPDNEQFF.

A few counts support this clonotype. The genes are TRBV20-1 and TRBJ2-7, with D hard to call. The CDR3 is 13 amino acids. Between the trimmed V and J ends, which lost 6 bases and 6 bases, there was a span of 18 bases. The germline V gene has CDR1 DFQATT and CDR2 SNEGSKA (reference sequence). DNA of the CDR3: TGCAGTGCCAAACAGTTCCGGATACGCGAGCAGTACTTC. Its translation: CSAKQFRIREQYF.